The sequence of this T cell receptor beta chain was determined in a study of shared clonotypes between healthy human individuals. Germline V gene lookup returns CDR1 SGHNT and CDR2 YYREEE (reference sequence). There are 13 residues in the CDR3. The V end lost 6 bases, the J end lost 4 bases, and 13 bases lay between the germline ends. The DNA input per sorted-subset replicate PCR was about 220 ng, corresponding to around 28,000 T cell genomes. Repertoires were generated with immunoSEQ multiplex PCR, while TCRdb's copy carries only in-frame clones and drops some. Of 85,000 to 100,000 clones listed, around 68% were seen once; the top ten hold approximately 46%.

The specimen was memory CD8+ T cells sorted from blood. As to subset: CD45RO+ cells pooled with CCR7-negative TemRA cells. The sequence derives from a man younger than 45 in good health. This sequence joins TRBV5-4 and TRBJ1-1; weak D call: TRBD1 (5 bases). CDR3 nucleotide sequence: TGTGCCAGCAAAGTAAGAGGGGTCACTGAAGCTTTCTTT. Translating it yields CASKVRGVTEAFF. Filled out from reference TRBV5-4 and TRBJ1-1, the complete variable domain reads ETGVTQSPTHLIKTRGQQVTLRCSSQSGHNTVSWYQQALGQGPQFIFQYYREEENGRGNFPPRFSGLQFPNYSSELNVNALELDDSALYLCASKVRGVTEAFFGQGTRLTVV.